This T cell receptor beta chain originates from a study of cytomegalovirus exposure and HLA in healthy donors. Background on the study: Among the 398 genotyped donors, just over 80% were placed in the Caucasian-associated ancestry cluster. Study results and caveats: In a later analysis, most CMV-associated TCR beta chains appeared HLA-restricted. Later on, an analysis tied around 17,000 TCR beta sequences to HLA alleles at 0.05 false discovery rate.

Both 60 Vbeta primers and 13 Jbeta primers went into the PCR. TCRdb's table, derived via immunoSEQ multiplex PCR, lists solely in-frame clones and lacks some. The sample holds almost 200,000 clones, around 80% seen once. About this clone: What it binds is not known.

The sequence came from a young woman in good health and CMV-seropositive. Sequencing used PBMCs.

CDR3 residues: CASSFGRGWGTDTQYF. In DNA, the CDR3 is TGTGCCAGCAGCTTCGGGAGGGGCTGGGGCACAGATACGCAGTATTTT. The rearrangement joins TRBV5-6 to TRBJ2-3, with 8 bases fitting TRBD2. The CDR3 extends over 16 amino acids. Germline V CDR1 and CDR2: SGHDT, YYEEEE. With 2 bases clipped from V and 1 base from J, the junction kept 6 bases outside the gene matches.